This T cell receptor beta chain appears in the sequencing data of a study of blood T cell repertoires in COVID-19. This clone is a singleton in its sample. Assay: immunoSEQ multiplex PCR; the TCRdb copy retains only in-frame clones and omits some. The profile shows hundreds of thousands of clones, around 84% of them singletons. V was clipped by 4 bases and J by 6 bases; unmatched bases: 3. This CDR3 comprises 13 residues. Germline values: CDR1 SQVTM, CDR2 ANQGSEA. Sequencing was carried out using peripheral blood. This sequence was found in a woman at least 80 years old with active or convalescent COVID-19. V gene TRBV29-1 combines with J gene TRBJ2-2, with 9 bases matching TRBD2. The CDR3 protein is CSVGSGRAGELFF. CDR3 nucleotides: TGCAGCGTTGGTAGCGGGAGAGCCGGGGAGCTGTTTTTT.